These 23 T cell receptor beta chains originate from one sample sequenced in a study of blood T cell repertoires in COVID-19. This table comes from immunoSEQ multiplex PCR, and its TCRdb copy is limited to in-frame clones, with some not included. The sample includes around 180,000 clones, about 88% of them seen just once. The sequencing sample was made of peripheral blood. The source is a man between 65 and 85 years old with active or convalescent COVID-19.

The gene calls are TRBV5-4 and TRBJ2-2, with 8 bases that match TRBD2. The junction had 8 bases not matched to a gene; V was cut back by 0 bases and J by 4 bases. This CDR3 contains 17 residues. Germline-derived CDR1 and CDR2 are SGHNT and YYREEE (reference sequence). CDR3 residues: CASSLESRGAVTGELFF. The DNA for the CDR3 is TGTGCCAGCAGCTTGGAGTCGCGGGGGGCCGTCACCGGGGAGCTGTTTTTT.

This clone was seen once. The chain recombines TRBV29-1 with TRBJ1-2; no reliable D call. CDR1 and CDR2 from the germline V gene are SQVTM and ANQGSEA. V gave up 6 bases and J gave up 6 bases, with 11 bases separating them. This CDR3 is built from 11 residues. For the CDR3, the DNA is TGCAGCGTCCTCGGCGGGGATGGCTACACCTTC. Protein sequence: CSVLGGDGYTF.

V and J are TRBV20-1 and TRBJ2-3; perhaps TRBD1 as D (5 bases). CDR1 is DFQATT, CDR2 SNEGSKA, per germline (reference sequence). The CDR3 runs 11 residues. The ends were cut back, 3 bases at V and 10 bases at J, with 11 bases in the middle. CDR3 sequence reads: CSASVGRAQYF. The CDR3 nucleotides are TGCAGTGCTAGCGTTGGCAGGGCGCAGTATTTT.

The CDR3 reads CASSEWGGRVNSPLHF. Here the CDR3 DNA reads TGTGCCAGCAGTGAATGGGGAGGCAGGGTCAATTCACCCCTCCACTTT. The genes are TRBV6-1 and TRBJ1-6; D is possibly TRBD1 (5 bases). The CDR3 covers 16 residues. Germline lookup yields CDR1 MNHNS and CDR2 SASEGT. The germline V and J ends were trimmed by 2 bases and 7 bases, with 15 bases remaining between them.

The chain links TRBV6-2 or TRBV6-3 to TRBJ1-1; D is perhaps TRBD1 (6 bases). CDR1 MNHEY and CDR2 SVGEGT come from the germline V gene. Trimming took 4 bases from V and 0 from J, leaving 9 bases between them. The CDR3 runs 14 residues. CDR3 DNA: TGTGCCAGCAGTTTACAGGGTCTGAACACTGAAGCTTTCTTT. It specifies CASSLQGLNTEAFF.

This chain connects TRBV4-1 to TRBJ1-2; 10 bases agree with TRBD1. V shed 4 bases and J 2 bases; nucleotides not matched to a gene: 1. The CDR3 runs to 14 residues. The germline V gene encodes CDR1 MGHRA and CDR2 YSYEKL. The CDR3 spells CASSPGQGNYGYTF. CDR3 nucleotides: TGCGCCAGCAGCCCGGGACAGGGGAACTATGGCTACACCTTC.

This clone was seen only a few times. V gene TRBV28 combines with J gene TRBJ1-5; 8 bases are shared with TRBD1. This CDR3 contains 14 residues. Germline V gene sequence: CDR1 MDHEN, CDR2 SYDVKM. The V and J ends lost 2 bases and 7 bases, in that order; junction bases with no gene match: 4. The chain's CDR3 is CASSLRTGRQPQHF. As DNA, the CDR3 is TGTGCCAGCAGTTTAAGGACAGGGAGGCAGCCCCAGCATTTT.

The V gene is TRBV3-1 (or the pseudogene TRBV3-2), the J gene TRBJ1-1; tentatively, D is TRBD1 (6 bases). The CDR3 is 13 amino acids. V lost 3 bases and J 5 bases, leaving 10 bases between the germline ends. The V gene's germline CDR1 is LGHDT and CDR2 YNNKEL (reference sequence). As DNA, the CDR3 is TGTGCCAGCAGCCACATGACAGGAACTGAAGCTTTCTTT. Residues: CASSHMTGTEAFF.

This clone was observed once. The gene calls are TRBV5-1 and TRBJ1-4; 9 positions agree with TRBD1. Per germline, CDR1 SGHRS and CDR2 YFSETQ. The CDR3 has 16 amino acids. V dropped 0 bases and J dropped 2; count of bases not matched to a gene: 2. In nucleotides, the CDR3 is TGCGCCAGCAGCTTGGACAGGGGGCTCACTAATGAAAAACTGTTTTTT. It translates to CASSLDRGLTNEKLFF.

This sequence joins TRBV29-1 and TRBJ2-7; D perhaps matches TRBD1 (7 bases). Trimming stripped 4 bases from V and 6 bases from J, with 13 bases between. The CDR3 spans 12 residues. Germline V CDR1 and CDR2: SQVTM, ANQGSEA. The CDR3: CSVAQGGGEQYF. The DNA of the CDR3 is TGCAGCGTTGCCCAGGGGGGAGGCGAGCAGTACTTC.

The chain couples TRBV6-5 to TRBJ2-1; no clear D. CDR3 length: 14 residues. CDR1 is MNHEY, CDR2 SVGAGI, per germline. V lost 6 bases and J 5 bases, leaving 14 bases between the germline ends. The DNA for the CDR3 is TGTGCCAGCAGGGCGCGGTCCCCTAACAATGAGCAGTTCTTC. As protein: CASRARSPNNEQFF.

The V and J genes are TRBV19 and TRBJ1-4; 7 nucleotides match TRBD1. Trimming at V came to 7 bases and at J to 5 bases, leaving 10 bases not matched to a gene. This CDR3 has 15 residues. The germline gives CDR1 LNHDA, CDR2 SQIVND (reference sequence). CDR3 loop: CASTSQGQPNEKLFF. The DNA of the CDR3 is TGTGCCAGTACCTCGCAGGGACAGCCAAATGAAAAACTGTTTTTT.

Regarding this clone: Other DNA variants within this sample encode the same CDR3. J is TRBJ2-2 and V is TRBV5-1; D is unclear. Per the germline V gene, CDR1 is SGHRS and CDR2 is YFSETQ. Trimming took off 3 bases at V and 1 base at J, with 7 bases between the two ends. CDR3 length: 14 amino acids. The CDR3 sequence is CASSSSGNTGELFF. In nucleotides, the CDR3 is TGCGCCAGCAGCTCGTCCGGGAACACCGGGGAGCTGTTTTTT. Complete variable domain (other parts from reference TRBV5-1 and TRBJ2-2): KAGVTQTPRYLIKTRGQQVTLSCSPISGHRSVSWYQQTPGQGLQFLFEYFSETQRNKGNFPGRFSGRQFSNSRSEMNVSTLELGDSALYLCASSSSGNTGELFFGEGSRLTVL.

The chain has TRBV28 and TRBJ1-5, with 8 nucleotides matching TRBD1. The CDR3 consists of 14 residues. CDR1 is MDHEN, CDR2 SYDVKM, per germline. V lost 5 bases and J lost 7; bases outside the gene matches: 7. The CDR3 DNA follows: TGTGCCAGCAGTCGGGACAGGTTGAGACAGCCCCAGCATTTT. Translation: CASSRDRLRQPQHF. The entire variable domain, with the rest obtained from reference TRBV28 and TRBJ1-5, is as follows: DVKVTQSSRYLVKRTGEKVFLECVQDMDHENMFWYRQDPGLGLRLIYFSYDVKMKEKGDIPEGYSVSREKKERFSLILESASTNQTSMYLCASSRDRLRQPQHFGDGTRLSIL.

This clone was found a few times. V is TRBV7-2 and J is TRBJ2-7; the D is unclear. Trimming shortened V by 3 bases and J by 4 bases, and 10 bases separated the two germline ends. The germline CDR1 and CDR2 sequences are SGHTA and FQGNSA. The CDR3 consists of 13 residues. CDR3 nucleotides: TGTGCCAGCAGCTTGGCCCCAGATTACGAGCAGTACTTC. Protein: CASSLAPDYEQYF.

V is TRBV6-5 and J is TRBJ2-5; 7 nucleotides agree with TRBD2. CDR3 length: 13 amino acids. Trimming cost V 7 bases and J 5 bases; bases outside gene matches: 7. Germline assignment: CDR1 MNHEY and CDR2 SVGAGI. This CDR3 reads CASTPGGRETQYF. CDR3 in DNA: TGTGCCAGCACACCGGGAGGCCGGGAGACCCAGTACTTC.

This clone was seen only once. The chain has TRBV7-8 and TRBJ2-1; TRBD1 is a possible D gene (6 bases). Germline loops: CDR1 SGHVS, CDR2 FQNEAQ. V shed 3 bases and J shed 4 bases, with 7 bases lying between them. This CDR3 is 13 amino acids long. The CDR3 loop reads CASSFGQYNEQFF. CDR3 coding DNA: TGTGCCAGCAGCTTCGGACAGTACAATGAGCAGTTCTTC.

The V gene is TRBV5-6, the J gene TRBJ2-3; D remains ambiguous. The CDR3 sequence is 14 residues long. V was cut by 2 bases and J by 0 bases, with 7 bases left in between. The germline gives CDR1 SGHDT, CDR2 YYEEEE. The CDR3 protein is CASSFYGSTDTQYF. The CDR3 DNA reads TGTGCCAGCAGCTTTTACGGGAGCACAGATACGCAGTATTTT. Based on the CDR3 plus reference TRBV5-6 and TRBJ2-3, the full variable domain is DAGVTQSPTHLIKTRGQQVTLRCSPKSGHDTVSWYQQALGQGPQFIFQYYEEEERQRGNFPDRFSGHQFPNYSSELNVNALLLGDSALYLCASSFYGSTDTQYFGPGTRLTVL.

The chain links TRBV5-6 to TRBJ2-7; TRBD1 matches at 11 bases. Germline V gene sequence: CDR1 SGHDT, CDR2 YYEEEE. This CDR3 has 16 amino acids. J lost 3 bases, V lost 4 bases, and 9 bases had no gene match. For the CDR3, the DNA is TGTGCCAGCAGCCCCGACCCGGGACAGGGGGTCTACGAGCAGTACTTC. Encoded protein: CASSPDPGQGVYEQYF.

This clone showed up just once. V usage is TRBV28 and J usage is TRBJ2-7; no firm D call. Deletions cut 10 bases from V and 3 bases from J, with 7 bases between. Germline CDR1 is MDHEN and CDR2 is SYDVKM. The CDR3 totals 10 residues. The CDR3 nucleotides are TGTGCCACCAAAAACTACGAGCAGTACTTC. It translates to CATKNYEQYF.

This chain connects TRBV5-4 to TRBJ2-3; D is possibly TRBD2 (5 bases). The CDR3 runs to 15 residues. Germline V gives CDR1 SGHNT, CDR2 YYREEE (reference sequence). V was clipped by 0 bases and J by 1 base, with 9 bases between them. This CDR3 is CASSLVFGGTDTQYF. In DNA, the CDR3 is TGTGCCAGCAGCTTGGTTTTCGGGGGCACAGATACGCAGTATTTT.

This clone appeared a few times. The V call is TRBV2, the J call TRBJ1-1; TRBD1 agrees at 7 bases. CDR3 length equals 14 residues. V was pared by 7 bases and J by 1 base, with 6 bases of the junction left unmatched. Germline CDR1 is SNHLY and CDR2 is FYNNEI. The CDR3, as DNA: TGTGCCAGCATGGGGACAGTCGGGAACACTGAAGCTTTCTTT. As protein: CASMGTVGNTEAFF.

This chain connects TRBV7-8 to TRBJ2-7; D uncertain. The germline V gene encodes CDR1 SGHVS and CDR2 FQNEAQ. The CDR3 runs 13 residues. Trimming took 5 bases from V and 6 from J, leaving 14 bases between them. This CDR3 is CASSPPGEVEQYF. CDR3 DNA sequence: TGTGCCAGCAGCCCCCCCGGTGAGGTCGAGCAGTACTTC. Looking up the rest from reference TRBV7-8 and TRBJ2-7 gives the full variable domain: GAGVSQSPRYKVAKRGQDVALRCDPISGHVSLFWYQQALGQGPEFLTYFQNEAQLDKSGLPSDRFFAERPEGSVSTLKIQRTQQEDSAVYLCASSPPGEVEQYFGPGTRLTVT.